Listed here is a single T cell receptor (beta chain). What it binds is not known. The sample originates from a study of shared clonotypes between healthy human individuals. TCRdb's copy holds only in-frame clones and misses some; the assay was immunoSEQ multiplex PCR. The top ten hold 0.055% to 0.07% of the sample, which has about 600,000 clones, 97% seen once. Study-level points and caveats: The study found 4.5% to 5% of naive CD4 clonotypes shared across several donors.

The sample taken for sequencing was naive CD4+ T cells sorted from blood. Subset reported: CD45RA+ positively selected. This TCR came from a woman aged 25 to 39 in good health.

The DNA of the CDR3 is TGTGCCAGCAGTGCCCAGGGTCCGGGGATAAAAGAAAAACTGTTTTTT. Translated: CASSAQGPGIKEKLFF. V gene TRBV2 combines with J gene TRBJ1-4; TRBD1 is a possible D gene (5 bases). The germline V and J ends were trimmed by 4 bases and 8 bases, with 20 bases remaining between them. Germline V lookup: CDR1 SNHLY, CDR2 FYNNEI. This CDR3 is 16 amino acids long.